The rows below give T cell receptor beta chains drawn from one sample of a study of blood T cell repertoires in COVID-19. The repertoire was sequenced with immunoSEQ multiplex PCR; TCRdb's copy has only in-frame clones and lacks some. The sample has 150,000 or so clones, 70% to 85% seen once; the top ten hold 22%. Material for sequencing was peripheral blood. These receptors came from a woman of 80 years or more with acute or convalescent COVID-19. Each CDR3 is given with its conserved first and last residue. Fields, in order: D gene, V gene, J gene, clone size, CDR3 protein, CDR3 DNA. D genes are given only for firm matches. Expanded clones are given a class, and other clones once, few, many or no size at all.

d_gene: .
v_gene: TRBV5-1
j_gene: TRBJ2-7
abundance: few
CDR3aa: CASSLSGSSYEQYF
CDR3nt: TGCGCCAGCAGCTTGAGCGGAAGCTCCTACGAGCAGTACTTC

d_gene: TRBD2
v_gene: TRBV5-1
j_gene: TRBJ2-3
abundance: .
CDR3aa: CASRRAGTSGEITQYF
CDR3nt: TGCGCCAGCAGACGAGCCGGGACTAGCGGCGAGATTACGCAGTATTTT

d_gene: .
v_gene: TRBV6-4
j_gene: TRBJ1-3
abundance: .
CDR3aa: CASSDPDTWCSGNTIYF
CDR3nt: TGTGCCAGCAGTGACCCGGACACTTGGTGCTCTGGAAACACCATATATTTT

d_gene: .
v_gene: TRBV30
j_gene: TRBJ2-4
abundance: .
CDR3aa: CAWSVDRQNIQYF
CDR3nt: TGTGCCTGGAGTGTAGACAGGCAAAACATTCAGTACTTC

d_gene: TRBD2
v_gene: TRBV19
j_gene: TRBJ2-1
abundance: .
CDR3aa: CATRSGRGAYNEQFF
CDR3nt: TGTGCCACTCGGAGCGGGAGAGGGGCTTACAATGAGCAGTTCTTC

d_gene: TRBD1
v_gene: TRBV5-1
j_gene: TRBJ1-2
abundance: few
CDR3aa: CASSLAGQVYGYTF
CDR3nt: TGCGCCAGCAGCTTGGCCGGACAGGTCTATGGCTACACCTTC

d_gene: TRBD2
v_gene: TRBV3-1/TRBV3-2
j_gene: TRBJ2-7
abundance: .
CDR3aa: CASTAGTSGTYEQYF
CDR3nt: TGTGCCAGCACCGCCGGGACTAGCGGGACCTACGAGCAGTACTTC

d_gene: .
v_gene: TRBV3-1/TRBV3-2
j_gene: TRBJ2-2
abundance: once
CDR3aa: CASSRGGGELFF
CDR3nt: TGTGCCAGCAGCCGAGGGGGCGGGGAGCTGTTTTTT

d_gene: .
v_gene: TRBV21-1
j_gene: TRBJ1-6
abundance: .
CDR3aa: CASSMFGGISTYNSPLHF
CDR3nt: TGTGCCAGCAGCATGTTCGGGGGTATTAGCACCTATAATTCACCCCTCCACTTT

d_gene: .
v_gene: TRBV6-5
j_gene: TRBJ2-7
abundance: once
CDR3aa: CASSYSGAYEQYF
CDR3nt: TGTGCCAGCAGTTACTCAGGGGCATACGAGCAGTACTTC

d_gene: .
v_gene: TRBV7-2
j_gene: TRBJ1-2
abundance: .
CDR3aa: CASSFTPGGYYGYTF
CDR3nt: TGTGCCAGCAGCTTCACGCCGGGGGGCTACTATGGCTACACCTTC

d_gene: TRBD1
v_gene: TRBV7-2
j_gene: TRBJ1-2
abundance: .
CDR3aa: CASSWDRGRDYGYTF
CDR3nt: TGTGCCAGCAGCTGGGACAGGGGGCGCGACTATGGCTACACCTTC

d_gene: TRBD1
v_gene: TRBV5-1
j_gene: TRBJ2-3
abundance: .
CDR3aa: CASSGWTGTDTQYF
CDR3nt: TGCGCCAGCAGCGGCTGGACAGGGACAGATACGCAGTATTTT

d_gene: .
v_gene: TRBV5-1
j_gene: TRBJ2-5
abundance: .
CDR3aa: CASSLSAGTGETQYF
CDR3nt: TGCGCCAGCAGCTTGTCGGCAGGCACGGGGGAGACCCAGTACTTC

d_gene: TRBD1
v_gene: TRBV7-2
j_gene: TRBJ1-5
abundance: once
CDR3aa: CASSLQGDQPQHF
CDR3nt: TGTGCCAGCAGCTTGCAGGGGGATCAGCCCCAGCATTTT

d_gene: TRBD2
v_gene: TRBV3-1/TRBV3-2
j_gene: TRBJ2-1
abundance: .
CDR3aa: CASSPPGTSVRQFF
CDR3nt: TGTGCCAGCAGCCCGCCCGGGACTAGTGTCCGGCAGTTCTTC

d_gene: TRBD2
v_gene: TRBV6-2/TRBV6-3
j_gene: TRBJ2-7
abundance: .
CDR3aa: CASSWTSGYEQYF
CDR3nt: TGTGCCAGCAGTTGGACTAGCGGCTACGAGCAGTACTTC

d_gene: TRBD1
v_gene: TRBV27
j_gene: TRBJ2-1
abundance: .
CDR3aa: CASRQGWSGNEQFF
CDR3nt: TGTGCCAGTAGACAGGGTTGGTCAGGCAATGAGCAGTTCTTC

d_gene: TRBD1
v_gene: TRBV7-9
j_gene: TRBJ1-2
abundance: .
CDR3aa: CASSLADRGSFYGYTF
CDR3nt: TGTGCCAGCAGCTTAGCGGACAGGGGCTCTTTCTATGGCTACACCTTC

d_gene: .
v_gene: TRBV3-1/TRBV3-2
j_gene: TRBJ2-4
abundance: .
CDR3aa: CASSQDLDLNIQYF
CDR3nt: TGTGCCAGCAGCCAAGATCTTGACTTAAACATTCAGTACTTC

d_gene: TRBD2
v_gene: TRBV7-2
j_gene: TRBJ2-5
abundance: .
CDR3aa: CASSLGQSGGRETQYF
CDR3nt: TGTGCCAGCAGCTTAGGTCAATCTGGCGGGAGAGAGACCCAGTACTTC

d_gene: TRBD2
v_gene: TRBV11-2
j_gene: TRBJ2-4
abundance: .
CDR3aa: CASSLDMSSGKNIQYF
CDR3nt: TGTGCCAGCAGCTTAGATATGTCTAGCGGTAAAAACATTCAGTACTTC

d_gene: .
v_gene: TRBV5-4
j_gene: TRBJ2-7
abundance: .
CDR3aa: CASSLELAGEQYF
CDR3nt: TGTGCCAGCAGCTTGGAGTTGGCGGGGGAGCAGTACTTC

d_gene: .
v_gene: TRBV19
j_gene: TRBJ2-1
abundance: .
CDR3aa: CASSTSGVSNEQFF
CDR3nt: TGTGCCAGTAGTACATCAGGGGTAAGCAATGAGCAGTTCTTC

d_gene: .
v_gene: TRBV4-1
j_gene: TRBJ1-2
abundance: .
CDR3aa: CASSQGRGPHYGYTF
CDR3nt: TGCGCCAGCAGCCAAGGAAGAGGGCCCCACTATGGCTACACCTTC

d_gene: TRBD2
v_gene: TRBV10-3
j_gene: TRBJ2-1
abundance: .
CDR3aa: CAISGGREGNEQFF
CDR3nt: TGTGCCATCAGCGGAGGGAGGGAAGGGAATGAGCAGTTCTTC

d_gene: TRBD1
v_gene: TRBV5-1
j_gene: TRBJ1-2
abundance: .
CDR3aa: CASSLHGTGAFYGYTF
CDR3nt: TGCGCCAGCAGCTTACACGGGACAGGGGCCTTCTATGGCTACACCTTC

d_gene: TRBD2
v_gene: TRBV9
j_gene: TRBJ2-3
abundance: once
CDR3aa: CASSFRTSGGTDTQYF
CDR3nt: TGTGCCAGCAGCTTCCGGACTAGCGGGGGCACAGATACGCAGTATTTT

d_gene: .
v_gene: TRBV5-8
j_gene: TRBJ1-1
abundance: .
CDR3aa: CASSSGGAKAFF
CDR3nt: TGTGCCAGCAGCAGCGGGGGGGCGAAAGCTTTCTTT

d_gene: TRBD2
v_gene: TRBV2
j_gene: TRBJ2-5
abundance: .
CDR3aa: CASTWTSGGQETQYF
CDR3nt: TGTGCCAGCACTTGGACTAGCGGGGGCCAAGAGACCCAGTACTTC

d_gene: TRBD2
v_gene: TRBV28
j_gene: TRBJ2-7
abundance: .
CDR3aa: CASSRTSGTYEQYF
CDR3nt: TGTGCCAGCTCCCGGACTAGCGGGACTTACGAGCAGTACTTC

d_gene: .
v_gene: TRBV5-1
j_gene: TRBJ1-2
abundance: .
CDR3aa: CASSLAGSKDYGYTF
CDR3nt: TGCGCCAGCAGCTTGGCCGGGTCCAAAGACTATGGCTACACCTTC

d_gene: .
v_gene: TRBV11-2
j_gene: TRBJ1-1
abundance: .
CDR3aa: CASSLDGTEAFF
CDR3nt: TGTGCCAGCAGCTTAGACGGCACTGAAGCTTTCTTT

d_gene: .
v_gene: TRBV30
j_gene: TRBJ2-2
abundance: .
CDR3aa: CAWRGGAAPGELFF
CDR3nt: TGTGCCTGGAGGGGGGGAGCCGCCCCCGGGGAGCTGTTTTTT

d_gene: .
v_gene: TRBV3-1/TRBV3-2
j_gene: TRBJ2-2
abundance: .
CDR3aa: CASSRRAGTNTGELFF
CDR3nt: TGTGCCAGCAGCCGCCGGGCGGGAACGAACACCGGGGAGCTGTTTTTT

d_gene: .
v_gene: TRBV2
j_gene: TRBJ1-5
abundance: .
CDR3aa: CASSVQGVYQPQHF
CDR3nt: TGTGCCAGCAGTGTACAGGGAGTCTATCAGCCCCAGCATTTT

d_gene: TRBD1
v_gene: TRBV18
j_gene: TRBJ1-1
abundance: .
CDR3aa: CASSPLGQAGTEAFF
CDR3nt: TGTGCCAGCTCACCATTAGGACAGGCGGGCACTGAAGCTTTCTTT

d_gene: TRBD1
v_gene: TRBV11-2
j_gene: TRBJ1-2
abundance: once
CDR3aa: CASSLDDETGGGYTF
CDR3nt: TGTGCCAGCAGCTTAGATGATGAGACAGGGGGTGGCTACACCTTC

d_gene: .
v_gene: TRBV5-1
j_gene: TRBJ1-3
abundance: once
CDR3aa: CASSLSLGAVSGNTIYF
CDR3nt: TGCGCCAGCAGCTTGTCCTTAGGGGCCGTCTCTGGAAACACCATATATTTT

d_gene: TRBD1
v_gene: TRBV9
j_gene: TRBJ2-7
abundance: many
CDR3aa: CASTGGTGSYEQYF
CDR3nt: TGTGCCAGCACTGGGGGGACAGGGTCCTACGAGCAGTACTTC

d_gene: TRBD2
v_gene: TRBV11-2
j_gene: TRBJ2-3
abundance: .
CDR3aa: CASSLVASGGDTQYF
CDR3nt: TGTGCCAGCAGCTTAGTAGCTAGCGGAGGGGATACGCAGTATTTT

d_gene: TRBD2
v_gene: TRBV5-1
j_gene: TRBJ2-1
abundance: .
CDR3aa: CASSLVAGGTYNEQFF
CDR3nt: TGCGCCAGCAGCTTGGTGGCGGGAGGCACCTACAATGAGCAGTTCTTC

d_gene: TRBD2
v_gene: TRBV10-2
j_gene: TRBJ2-5
abundance: .
CDR3aa: CASSDFWGGETQYF
CDR3nt: TGCGCCAGCAGTGACTTTTGGGGGGGGGAGACCCAGTACTTC

d_gene: .
v_gene: TRBV29-1
j_gene: TRBJ2-7
abundance: .
CDR3aa: CSVVGSRYEQYF
CDR3nt: TGCAGCGTTGTCGGGAGCCGATACGAGCAGTACTTC

d_gene: .
v_gene: TRBV4-1
j_gene: TRBJ1-1
abundance: .
CDR3aa: CASSQGASGFTVNTEAFF
CDR3nt: TGCGCCAGCAGCCAAGGAGCCTCAGGGTTTACGGTGAACACTGAAGCTTTCTTT

d_gene: TRBD2
v_gene: TRBV3-1/TRBV3-2
j_gene: TRBJ2-7
abundance: once
CDR3aa: CASSQQASGSKYEQYF
CDR3nt: TGTGCCAGCAGCCAGCAGGCTAGCGGGAGTAAATACGAGCAGTACTTC

d_gene: TRBD1
v_gene: TRBV29-1
j_gene: TRBJ1-5
abundance: .
CDR3aa: CSVRQGGNQPQHF
CDR3nt: TGCAGCGTACGACAGGGGGGTAATCAGCCCCAGCATTTT

d_gene: TRBD1
v_gene: TRBV19
j_gene: TRBJ1-1
abundance: few
CDR3aa: CASSKKGQGNTEAFF
CDR3nt: TGTGCCAGTAGCAAAAAGGGACAGGGGAACACTGAAGCTTTCTTT

d_gene: TRBD2
v_gene: TRBV11-2
j_gene: TRBJ2-1
abundance: .
CDR3aa: CASSPRVGGRVDEQFF
CDR3nt: TGTGCCAGCAGCCCCCGGGTCGGCGGGAGGGTGGATGAGCAGTTCTTC

d_gene: .
v_gene: TRBV3-1/TRBV3-2
j_gene: TRBJ1-6
abundance: .
CDR3aa: CASSQGQDNSPLHF
CDR3nt: TGTGCCAGCAGCCAAGGACAGGATAATTCACCCCTCCACTTT

d_gene: .
v_gene: TRBV6-6
j_gene: TRBJ2-7
abundance: once
CDR3aa: CASSYSLRGIRLEQYF
CDR3nt: TGTGCCAGCAGTTATTCTCTCCGGGGGATTCGACTCGAGCAGTACTTC

d_gene: TRBD1
v_gene: TRBV5-1
j_gene: TRBJ1-1
abundance: .
CDR3aa: CASSYRQGVNTEAFF
CDR3nt: TGCGCCAGCAGCTACCGACAGGGAGTGAACACTGAAGCTTTCTTT

d_gene: TRBD2
v_gene: TRBV27
j_gene: TRBJ2-2
abundance: .
CDR3aa: CASSPLAGGDTGELFF
CDR3nt: TGTGCCAGCAGTCCATTAGCGGGAGGGGACACCGGGGAGCTGTTTTTT

d_gene: .
v_gene: TRBV5-1
j_gene: TRBJ1-2
abundance: once
CDR3aa: CASSFEGANYGYTF
CDR3nt: TGCGCCAGCAGCTTCGAGGGAGCGAACTATGGCTACACCTTC